Presented here are 5 T cell receptor beta chains from one specimen sequenced in a study of cytomegalovirus exposure and HLA in healthy donors. In the PCR, 60 Vbeta and 13 Jbeta primers were used. Produced via immunoSEQ multiplex PCR; TCRdb's table is partial and in-frame only. This sample carries approximately 180,000 clones, around 87% of them seen once, and the ten largest clones take roughly 1.9%. Source material: PBMCs. The receptors were sampled from a woman under 30 in good health and CMV-seronegative.

This sequence joins TRBV6-4 and TRBJ1-2, with a weak D call TRBD1 (5 bases). Germline assignment: CDR1 MRHNA and CDR2 SNTAGT. The germline V and J ends were trimmed by 3 bases and 5 bases, with 7 bases remaining between them. This CDR3 region has 12 residues. CDR3 amino acids: CASSDGGYGYTF. The DNA of the CDR3 is TGTGCCAGCAGTGATGGGGGGTATGGCTACACCTTC.

This chain connects TRBV7-2 to TRBJ1-4; D is uncertain. Germline CDR1 and CDR2: SGHTA and FQGNSA. This CDR3 spans 14 amino acids. Deletions cut 1 base from V and 7 bases from J, with 10 bases between. The CDR3 nucleotides are TGTGCCAGCAGCTTAGGACAAGGTGGTGAAAAACTGTTTTTT. Residues: CASSLGQGGEKLFF. The full variable domain, rest sourced from reference TRBV7-2 and TRBJ1-4, is GAGVSQSPSNKVTEKGKDVELRCDPISGHTALYWYRQSLGQGLEFLIYFQGNSAPDKSGLPSDRFSAERTGGSVSTLTIQRTQQEDSAVYLCASSLGQGGEKLFFGSGTQLSVL.

Only a few counts were recorded for this clone. The V call is TRBV18, the J call TRBJ2-7; 13 positions agree with TRBD2. Germline V gene sequence: CDR1 KGHSH, CDR2 LQKENI. With 5 bases clipped from V and 7 bases from J, the junction kept 8 bases outside the gene matches. This CDR3 contains 15 residues. CDR3 amino acids: CASSAGTSGTDEQYF. CDR3 coding DNA: TGTGCCAGCTCAGCCGGGACTAGCGGGACGGATGAGCAGTACTTC.

The V and J genes are TRBV18 and TRBJ2-6, with a tentative D call TRBD2 (6 bases). Germline V gene data show CDR1 as KGHSH and CDR2 as LQKENI. The CDR3 has 17 amino acids. V was trimmed by 2 bases and J by 0 bases, leaving 11 bases between them. The CDR3 loop is CASSPRRATSGANVLTF. CDR3 nucleotide sequence: TGTGCCAGCTCACCAAGGAGGGCCACCTCTGGGGCCAACGTCCTGACTTTC.

This sequence joins TRBV19 and TRBJ1-5, with 7 nucleotides matching TRBD1. Germline CDR1 reads LNHDA; CDR2 reads SQIVND (reference sequence). The V segment lost 5 bases and the J segment 1 base; nucleotides outside the gene matches: 5. CDR3 length equals 15 residues. The CDR3, as DNA: TGTGCCAGTAGTCCGTTGGGACAGAGCAATCAGCCCCAGCATTTT. Translating it yields CASSPLGQSNQPQHF.